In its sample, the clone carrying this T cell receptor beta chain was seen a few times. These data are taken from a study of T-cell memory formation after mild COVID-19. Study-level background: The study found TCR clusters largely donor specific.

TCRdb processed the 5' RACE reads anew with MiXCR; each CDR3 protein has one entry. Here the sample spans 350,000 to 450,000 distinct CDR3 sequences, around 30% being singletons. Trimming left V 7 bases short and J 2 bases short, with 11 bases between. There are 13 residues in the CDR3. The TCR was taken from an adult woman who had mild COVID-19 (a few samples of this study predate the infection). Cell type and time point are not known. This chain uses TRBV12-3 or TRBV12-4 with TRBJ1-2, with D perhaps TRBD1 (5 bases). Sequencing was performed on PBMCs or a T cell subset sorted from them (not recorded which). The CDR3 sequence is CASTGTINYGYTF. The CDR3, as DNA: TGTGCCAGCACAGGGACGATAAACTATGGCTACACCTTC.